This TCR beta chain emerged from a study of lymphopenia after photon versus proton radiotherapy. Study findings and constraints: After lymphocyte nadir, photon-treated repertoires showed oligoclonal expansion, especially CD8+ Temra. Proton therapy kept repertoires fairly stable, unlike photons, which gained effector/memory cells. In patients who died, overall survival fell as post-nadir TCR diversity dropped more. Survival link was tested only in deceased patients; proton benefit remains a possibility.

The CDR3 loop spans 15 amino acids. Looked up from germline, CDR1 is SGHKS and CDR2 is YYEKEE (reference sequence). Trimming took 3 bases from V and 8 from J, leaving 21 bases between them. Some clones are missing from TCRdb's copy, which holds only in-frame ones; the method was immunoSEQ multiplex PCR. This sample has about 160,000 clones, with about 85% found just once. This clone was detected only once. What it binds is not known. The V call is TRBV5-5, the J call TRBJ2-7; possible D gene TRBD2, 5 bases. The sequence was obtained from a man aged 50 to 59 with gastric cancer. This sample comprised peripheral blood, obtained from a patient treated with photon-based radiotherapy. CDR3: CASSWAPLSDRKQYF. CDR3 nucleotides: TGTGCCAGCAGCTGGGCCCCACTTAGCGATCGTAAGCAGTACTTC.